Listed below are T cell receptor beta chains from one sample, sequenced in a study of T cells after yellow fever vaccination. TCRdb called the 5' RACE reads again in MiXCR, with one record for every CDR3 protein. The repertoire includes about 130,000 distinct CDR3 sequences, approximately 8.4% of them detected once, and less than 40% sits in the top ten. Sample: CD8+ T cells sorted from PBMCs, taken on the day of the yellow fever booster vaccination. The receptor set was obtained from a man aged 18 to 30 who received the YFV17D yellow fever vaccine. CDR3s include the opening cysteine and the closing phenylalanine or tryptophan. Each record gives: D gene, V gene, J gene, clone size, CDR3 DNA, CDR3 protein. A D gene is named only where the DNA matches it firmly. A clone size is listed for some rows: how often the clone was seen (once, few, many), or a class if it is expanded.

d_call: TRBD2
v_call: TRBV7-9
j_call: TRBJ2-2
clone_size: many
cdr3_nt: TGTGCCAGCAGCCTCGGGACTAGCGCCGGGGAGCTGTTTTTT
cdr3_aa: CASSLGTSAGELFF

d_call: TRBD1
v_call: TRBV7-9
j_call: TRBJ1-2
clone_size: few
cdr3_nt: TGTGCCAGCAGCTTTACAGGGGGTCCTAACTATGGCTACACCTTC
cdr3_aa: CASSFTGGPNYGYTF

d_call: TRBD1
v_call: TRBV12-3/TRBV12-4
j_call: TRBJ2-7
clone_size: .
cdr3_nt: TGTGCCAGCAGCAGGGACAGGGGATACGAGCAGTACTTC
cdr3_aa: CASSRDRGYEQYF

d_call: .
v_call: TRBV6-1
j_call: TRBJ1-5
clone_size: .
cdr3_nt: TGTGCCAGCAGTGAAGGAGCCACCTATAGCAATCAGCCCCAGCATTTT
cdr3_aa: CASSEGATYSNQPQHF

d_call: .
v_call: TRBV5-4
j_call: TRBJ1-1
clone_size: once
cdr3_nt: TGTGCCAGCAGCTTGGGCGGGGGGCCGATGAACACTGAAGCTTTCTTT
cdr3_aa: CASSLGGGPMNTEAFF

d_call: .
v_call: TRBV29-1
j_call: TRBJ2-1
clone_size: .
cdr3_nt: TGCAGCGTTGAACCCCTACAGGGTACGGATAATGAGCAGTTCTTC
cdr3_aa: CSVEPLQGTDNEQFF

d_call: TRBD1
v_call: TRBV25-1
j_call: TRBJ2-7
clone_size: few
cdr3_nt: TGTGCCAGCAGTAAAACAGGGGACGAGCAGTACTTC
cdr3_aa: CASSKTGDEQYF

d_call: .
v_call: TRBV7-2
j_call: TRBJ1-4
clone_size: few
cdr3_nt: TGTGCCAGCAGCTTATGGGCAGGGGATGAAAAACTGTTTTTT
cdr3_aa: CASSLWAGDEKLFF

d_call: .
v_call: TRBV6-5
j_call: TRBJ2-1
clone_size: .
cdr3_nt: TGTGCCAGCAGGTACCAGGGTTTGGGCAATGAGCAGTTCTTC
cdr3_aa: CASRYQGLGNEQFF

d_call: .
v_call: TRBV7-9
j_call: TRBJ2-2
clone_size: many
cdr3_nt: TGTGCCAGCAGCGGGAATGGGGGTGTGGAGCTGTTTTTT
cdr3_aa: CASSGNGGVELFF

d_call: .
v_call: TRBV7-2
j_call: TRBJ2-5
clone_size: .
cdr3_nt: TGTGCCAGCAGTAACCCCCCAAGAGAAACCCAGTACTTC
cdr3_aa: CASSNPPRETQYF

d_call: .
v_call: TRBV6-1
j_call: TRBJ2-2
clone_size: .
cdr3_nt: TGTGCCAGCAGTGAAGAAGTGGCCCAAACCGGGGAGCTGTTTTTT
cdr3_aa: CASSEEVAQTGELFF

d_call: .
v_call: TRBV20-1
j_call: TRBJ1-3
clone_size: few
cdr3_nt: TGCAGTGCTGAAGCGGCATTAGGGCCCTCTGGAAACACCATATATTTT
cdr3_aa: CSAEAALGPSGNTIYF

d_call: .
v_call: TRBV4-1
j_call: TRBJ1-5
clone_size: .
cdr3_nt: TGCGCCAGCAGCCAAGCGTTTACGGACCGATATCAGCCCCAGCATTTT
cdr3_aa: CASSQAFTDRYQPQHF

d_call: TRBD1
v_call: TRBV11-2
j_call: TRBJ2-1
clone_size: few
cdr3_nt: TGTGCCAGCAGCTTCCAGGGGGCAGTTTCGTCCCATGAGCAGTTCTTC
cdr3_aa: CASSFQGAVSSHEQFF

d_call: .
v_call: TRBV4-1
j_call: TRBJ2-1
clone_size: many
cdr3_nt: TGCGCCAGCAGCCAAGATCCCCAGTTTGAGCAGTTCTTC
cdr3_aa: CASSQDPQFEQFF

d_call: TRBD1
v_call: TRBV4-1
j_call: TRBJ1-1
clone_size: many
cdr3_nt: TGCGCCAGCAGCCAAGGGGACAGGGCCCCTGAAGCTTTCTTT
cdr3_aa: CASSQGDRAPEAFF

d_call: TRBD1
v_call: TRBV3-1
j_call: TRBJ1-6
clone_size: few
cdr3_nt: TGTGCCAGCAGCCAGGCCCCAAATACAGGGGTCGACGGTAATTCACCCCTCCACTTT
cdr3_aa: CASSQAPNTGVDGNSPLHF

d_call: .
v_call: TRBV12-3/TRBV12-4
j_call: TRBJ1-6
clone_size: many
cdr3_nt: TGTGCCAGCAGTTTGCAGGGCTGGTCACCCCTCCACTTT
cdr3_aa: CASSLQGWSPLHF

d_call: .
v_call: TRBV6-5
j_call: TRBJ1-5
clone_size: few
cdr3_nt: TGTGCCAGCAGCAGCACATCCCACGGACAGCCCCAGCATTTT
cdr3_aa: CASSSTSHGQPQHF

d_call: TRBD2
v_call: TRBV7-6
j_call: TRBJ2-5
clone_size: few
cdr3_nt: TGTGCCAGCAGCCCCCGGGGGGGGACAGAGACCCAGTACTTC
cdr3_aa: CASSPRGGTETQYF

d_call: .
v_call: TRBV4-2
j_call: TRBJ2-6
clone_size: .
cdr3_nt: TGTGCCAGCAGCCAAGACGAGAGCTCTGGGGCCAACGTCCTGACTTTC
cdr3_aa: CASSQDESSGANVLTF

d_call: .
v_call: TRBV12-3/TRBV12-4
j_call: TRBJ2-5
clone_size: .
cdr3_nt: TGTGCCAGCATATCTTTAGCCGAAGAGACCCAGTACTTC
cdr3_aa: CASISLAEETQYF

d_call: TRBD1
v_call: TRBV12-3/TRBV12-4
j_call: TRBJ2-5
clone_size: few
cdr3_nt: TGTGCCAGCAGTTTTGGTACAGGGGAAGAGACCCAGTACTTC
cdr3_aa: CASSFGTGEETQYF

d_call: .
v_call: TRBV15
j_call: TRBJ1-2
clone_size: .
cdr3_nt: TGTGCCACCAGCAGGGGAGCACAGAGCCTCTATGGCTACACCTTC
cdr3_aa: CATSRGAQSLYGYTF

d_call: .
v_call: TRBV7-9
j_call: TRBJ2-3
clone_size: few
cdr3_nt: TGTGCCAGCAGCTTAAGGGGAGGAATCACAGATACGCAGTATTTT
cdr3_aa: CASSLRGGITDTQYF

d_call: .
v_call: TRBV6-2/TRBV6-3
j_call: TRBJ1-6
clone_size: .
cdr3_nt: TGTGCCAGCAGTCCAGATTTAGGGCGAAATTCACCCCTCCACTTT
cdr3_aa: CASSPDLGRNSPLHF

d_call: .
v_call: TRBV12-3/TRBV12-4
j_call: TRBJ2-7
clone_size: few
cdr3_nt: TGTGCCAGCAGTTCTCCGGGGTGGCCCTACGAGCAGTACTTC
cdr3_aa: CASSSPGWPYEQYF

d_call: .
v_call: TRBV12-3/TRBV12-4
j_call: TRBJ2-2
clone_size: .
cdr3_nt: TGTGCCAGCAGCCCTACGGCAGGGTTCACCGGGGAGCTGTTTTTT
cdr3_aa: CASSPTAGFTGELFF

d_call: TRBD1
v_call: TRBV6-2/TRBV6-3
j_call: TRBJ1-2
clone_size: .
cdr3_nt: TGTGCCAGCAGCGGACAGGGCCGTCACTATGGCTACACCTTC
cdr3_aa: CASSGQGRHYGYTF

d_call: .
v_call: TRBV11-2
j_call: TRBJ1-5
clone_size: few
cdr3_nt: TGTGCCAGCAGCTTAAGCCCTTCCTCGGGTCAGCCCCAGCATTTT
cdr3_aa: CASSLSPSSGQPQHF

d_call: TRBD2
v_call: TRBV20-1
j_call: TRBJ2-4
clone_size: .
cdr3_nt: TGCAGTGCGCTAGCGGGGCTAGCCAAAAACATTCAGTACTTC
cdr3_aa: CSALAGLAKNIQYF

d_call: TRBD1
v_call: TRBV7-9
j_call: TRBJ2-2
clone_size: .
cdr3_nt: TGTGCCAGCAGCCCCTCCGGGACAGGGGCCGGGGAGCTGTTTTTT
cdr3_aa: CASSPSGTGAGELFF

d_call: .
v_call: TRBV5-1
j_call: TRBJ1-5
clone_size: many
cdr3_nt: TGCGCCAGCAGCTTTTCCCCACAGGGCCCAAATCAGCCCCAGCATTTT
cdr3_aa: CASSFSPQGPNQPQHF

d_call: .
v_call: TRBV5-1
j_call: TRBJ1-2
clone_size: few
cdr3_nt: TGCGCCAGCAGCTTGAGCAGGGGACTCTATGGCTACACCTTC
cdr3_aa: CASSLSRGLYGYTF

d_call: .
v_call: TRBV4-1
j_call: TRBJ2-7
clone_size: .
cdr3_nt: TGCGCCAGCAGCCAGCCCCCAGGACAGATTCTCGACTACGAGCAGTACTTC
cdr3_aa: CASSQPPGQILDYEQYF

d_call: .
v_call: TRBV12-3/TRBV12-4
j_call: TRBJ2-7
clone_size: few
cdr3_nt: TGTGCCAGCAGTGCCTGGGGGTTCTCCTACGAGCAGTACTTC
cdr3_aa: CASSAWGFSYEQYF

d_call: .
v_call: TRBV27
j_call: TRBJ1-2
clone_size: .
cdr3_nt: TGTGCCAGCAGTTTCGCCGGGGACTATGGCTACACCTTC
cdr3_aa: CASSFAGDYGYTF

d_call: .
v_call: TRBV20-1
j_call: TRBJ2-2
clone_size: .
cdr3_nt: TGCAGTGCTAGAGGGAGGGGGGAAAACACCGGGGAGCTGTTTTTT
cdr3_aa: CSARGRGENTGELFF

d_call: .
v_call: TRBV5-4
j_call: TRBJ2-3
clone_size: few
cdr3_nt: TGTGCCAGCAGCTTGAAGGGGTCCACAGATACGCAGTATTTT
cdr3_aa: CASSLKGSTDTQYF

d_call: TRBD2
v_call: TRBV20-1
j_call: TRBJ2-5
clone_size: few
cdr3_nt: TGCAGTGCTAGAGATGGGACTAGCGGGTTAGAGACCCAGTACTTC
cdr3_aa: CSARDGTSGLETQYF

d_call: .
v_call: TRBV6-5
j_call: TRBJ2-3
clone_size: few
cdr3_nt: TGTGCCAGCAGTTTTGACAGCACAGATACGCAGTATTTT
cdr3_aa: CASSFDSTDTQYF

d_call: .
v_call: TRBV11-2
j_call: TRBJ2-2
clone_size: .
cdr3_nt: TGTGCCAGCAGCTTAGGGCAGATTGAGACCGGGGAGCTGTTTTTT
cdr3_aa: CASSLGQIETGELFF

d_call: .
v_call: TRBV6-6
j_call: TRBJ1-4
clone_size: .
cdr3_nt: TGTGCCAGCAGCTTCGCGGGGGCAACTAATGAAAAACTGTTTTTT
cdr3_aa: CASSFAGATNEKLFF

d_call: TRBD1
v_call: TRBV12-3/TRBV12-4
j_call: TRBJ2-2
clone_size: few
cdr3_nt: TGTGCCAGCAGTTTGGTTTTAACAGGGGACCCCGGGGAGCTGTTTTTT
cdr3_aa: CASSLVLTGDPGELFF

d_call: TRBD2
v_call: TRBV6-4
j_call: TRBJ2-1
clone_size: many
cdr3_nt: TGTGCCAGCAGTGACTCTCCTAGCGGGGGGGCCGATGAGCAGTTCTTC
cdr3_aa: CASSDSPSGGADEQFF